Each of the 9 T cell receptor beta chains below was sequenced from the same sample in a study of T-cell reconstitution after alpha-beta-depleted transplantation in children. Preparation of the TCRbeta library was carried out with unique molecular identifiers. TCRdb re-derived calls from the PCR reads in MiXCR, one entry per CDR3 protein. Of fewer than 250,000 distinct CDR3 sequences listed, around a sixth are singletons. The source material was PBMCs, mostly from graft donor cells, sampled 360 days after TCRalphabeta/CD19-depleted stem cell transplant. The receptors come from a male patient aged 2-10 years who had a stem cell transplant for acute lymphoblastic leukemia, so the T cells may come from the graft donor.

This clonotype was seen at least ten times. V is TRBV12-3 or TRBV12-4 and J is TRBJ2-3; D uncertain. The ends were cut back, 1 base at V and 4 bases at J, with 3 bases in the middle. This CDR3 region has 12 residues. This CDR3 is CASSLVADTQYF. In nucleotides, the CDR3 is TGTGCCAGCAGTTTAGTAGCAGATACGCAGTATTTT.

This clonotype came up a few times. This chain joins TRBV29-1 and TRBJ2-2; possibly TRBD1 for D (7 bases). The germline V gene has CDR1 SQVTM and CDR2 ANQGSEA. The CDR3 sequence is 12 residues long. The CDR3 loop reads CGGGRVTGELFF. The CDR3 bases are TGCGGAGGGGGCAGGGTCACCGGGGAGCTGTTTTTT.

The gene calls are TRBV15 and TRBJ1-1; TRBD1 agrees at 9 bases. Germline-derived CDR1 and CDR2 are LNHNV and YYDKDF (reference sequence). This CDR3 is 13 amino acids long. V was clipped by 5 bases and J by 7 bases; unmatched bases: 5. CDR3 protein: CATSSGTGHEAFF. For the CDR3, the DNA is TGTGCCACCAGCTCCGGGACAGGGCATGAAGCTTTCTTT.

The table lists this clonotype with a few counts. The J gene is TRBJ2-1, the V gene TRBV12-3 or TRBV12-4; maybe TRBD2 (5 bases). The CDR3 has 17 residues. The V end was cut by 7 bases, the J end by 0 bases, with 19 bases between. The CDR3 reads CASTWYGPGSSYNEQFF. CDR3 in DNA: TGTGCCAGCACCTGGTATGGCCCGGGGAGCTCCTACAATGAGCAGTTCTTC.

The chain carries TRBV28 and TRBJ2-1, with 7 bases fitting TRBD2. Germline V lookup: CDR1 MDHEN, CDR2 SYDVKM. The junction had 8 bases not matched to a gene; V was cut back by 4 bases and J by 5 bases. The CDR3 length is 15 residues. The CDR3 DNA reads as TGTGCCAGCAGTTCCTCGGGGGGACCAGACAATGAGCAGTTCTTC. Translation: CASSSSGGPDNEQFF. Full variable domain (missing parts from reference TRBV28 and TRBJ2-1): DVKVTQSSRYLVKRTGEKVFLECVQDMDHENMFWYRQDPGLGLRLIYFSYDVKMKEKGDIPEGYSVSREKKERFSLILESASTNQTSMYLCASSSSGGPDNEQFFGPGTRLTVL.

This clonotype was counted between two and nine times. J is TRBJ2-7 and V is TRBV5-1; 8 nucleotides align to TRBD2. The CDR3 spans 14 residues. J gave up 4 bases and V 4 bases, and 7 bases lay outside the gene matches. Looked up from germline, CDR1 is SGHRS and CDR2 is YFSETQ. CDR3 sequence reads: CASSRGASGYEQYF. CDR3 coding DNA: TGCGCCAGCAGCCGGGGGGCTAGCGGGTACGAGCAGTACTTC.

This clonotype was found a few times. The chain combines TRBV20-1 with TRBJ2-5, with 7 bases fitting TRBD2. The CDR3 extends over 15 amino acids. J was trimmed by 0 bases and V by 5 bases; bases with no gene match: 9. CDR1 is DFQATT, CDR2 SNEGSKA, per germline (reference sequence). The CDR3 is CSAHPPRGDQETQYF. Here the CDR3 DNA reads TGCAGTGCTCACCCCCCTCGGGGGGACCAAGAGACCCAGTACTTC.

The chain carries TRBV28 and TRBJ1-4; D may be TRBD1 (5 bases). The CDR3 contains 14 residues. Germline V gene sequence: CDR1 MDHEN, CDR2 SYDVKM. V dropped 8 bases and J dropped 0 bases, with 10 bases sitting between them. The CDR3 DNA reads TGTGCCAGCGGGGCCGAAGCAACTAATGAAAAACTGTTTTTT. Residues: CASGAEATNEKLFF. Variable domain in full (rest from reference TRBV28 and TRBJ1-4): DVKVTQSSRYLVKRTGEKVFLECVQDMDHENMFWYRQDPGLGLRLIYFSYDVKMKEKGDIPEGYSVSREKKERFSLILESASTNQTSMYLCASGAEATNEKLFFGSGTQLSVL.

The chain recombines TRBV12-3 or TRBV12-4 with TRBJ2-5; no clear D. V was cut by 5 bases and J by 4 bases, with 8 bases left in between. This CDR3 region has 12 residues. For the CDR3, the DNA is TGTGCCAGCAGTCCGAAGCGAGAGACCCAGTACTTC. It encodes CASSPKRETQYF.